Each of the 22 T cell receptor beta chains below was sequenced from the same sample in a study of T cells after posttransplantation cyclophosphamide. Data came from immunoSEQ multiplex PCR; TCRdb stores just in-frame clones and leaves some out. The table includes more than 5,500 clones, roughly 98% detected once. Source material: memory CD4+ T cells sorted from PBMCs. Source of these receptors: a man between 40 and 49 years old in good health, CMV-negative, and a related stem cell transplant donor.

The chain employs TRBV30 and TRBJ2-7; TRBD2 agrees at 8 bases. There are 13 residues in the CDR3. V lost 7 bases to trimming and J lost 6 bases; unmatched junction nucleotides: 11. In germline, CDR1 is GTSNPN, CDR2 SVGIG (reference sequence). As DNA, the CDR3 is TGTGCCTTAACGGCGGGAGGTTCCAGCGAGCAGTACTTC. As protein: CALTAGGSSEQYF.

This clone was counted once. CDR3 nucleotides: TGTGCCAGCACCCTGGAGAGGAACACTGAAGCTTTCTTT. Amino acids: CASTLERNTEAFF. The rearrangement joins TRBV28 to TRBJ1-1; unclear D gene. The germline V gene has CDR1 MDHEN and CDR2 SYDVKM. Trimming cost V 7 bases and J 1 base, with 10 bases left between them. CDR3 length: 13 residues. The whole variable domain, remainder taken from reference TRBV28 and TRBJ1-1, is DVKVTQSSRYLVKRTGEKVFLECVQDMDHENMFWYRQDPGLGLRLIYFSYDVKMKEKGDIPEGYSVSREKKERFSLILESASTNQTSMYLCASTLERNTEAFFGQGTRLTVV.

CDR3 coding DNA: TGTGCCAGTAGCAACACAGGGCCCTATGGCTACACCTTC. It translates to CASSNTGPYGYTF. The rearrangement uses TRBV19 and TRBJ1-2, with D maybe TRBD1 (6 bases). Trimming cost V 6 bases and J 4 bases, with 12 bases left between them. This CDR3 spans 13 amino acids. Germline V lookup: CDR1 LNHDA, CDR2 SQIVND (reference sequence).

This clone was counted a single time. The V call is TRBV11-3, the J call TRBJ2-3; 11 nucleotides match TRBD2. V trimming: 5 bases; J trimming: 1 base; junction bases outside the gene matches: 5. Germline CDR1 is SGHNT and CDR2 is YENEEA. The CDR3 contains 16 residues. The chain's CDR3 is CASSRGLADRTDTQYF. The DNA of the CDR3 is TGTGCCAGCAGCAGGGGACTAGCGGACCGCACAGATACGCAGTATTTT.

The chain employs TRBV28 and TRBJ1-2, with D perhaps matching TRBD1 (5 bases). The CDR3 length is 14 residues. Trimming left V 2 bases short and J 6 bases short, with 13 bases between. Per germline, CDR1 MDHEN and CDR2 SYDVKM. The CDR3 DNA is TGTGCCAGCAGTTTACAGGGTATCATCCATGGCTACACCTTC. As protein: CASSLQGIIHGYTF.

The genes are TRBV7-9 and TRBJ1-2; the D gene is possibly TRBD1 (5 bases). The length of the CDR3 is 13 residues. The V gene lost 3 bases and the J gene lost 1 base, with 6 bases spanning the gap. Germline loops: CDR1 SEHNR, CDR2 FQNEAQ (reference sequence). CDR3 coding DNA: TGTGCCAGCAGCTTCGACAGTAACTATGGCTACACCTTC. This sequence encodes CASSFDSNYGYTF.

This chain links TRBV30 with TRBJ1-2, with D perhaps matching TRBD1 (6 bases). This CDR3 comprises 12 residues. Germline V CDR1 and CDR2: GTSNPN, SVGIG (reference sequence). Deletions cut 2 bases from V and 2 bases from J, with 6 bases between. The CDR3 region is CAWSTGNYGYTF. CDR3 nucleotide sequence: TGTGCCTGGAGTACAGGGAACTATGGCTACACCTTC.

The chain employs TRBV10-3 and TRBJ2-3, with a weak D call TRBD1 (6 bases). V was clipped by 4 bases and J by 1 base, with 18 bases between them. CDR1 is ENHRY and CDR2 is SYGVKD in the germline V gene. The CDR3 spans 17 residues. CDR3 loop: CAISAYRADGGTDTQYF. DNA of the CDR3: TGTGCCATCAGTGCTTACAGGGCGGATGGGGGCACAGATACGCAGTATTTT.

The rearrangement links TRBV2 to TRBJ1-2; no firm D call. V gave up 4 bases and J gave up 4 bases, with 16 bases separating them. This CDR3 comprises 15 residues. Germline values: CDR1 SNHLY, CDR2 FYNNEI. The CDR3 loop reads CASSVESGSGYGYTF. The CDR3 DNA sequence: TGTGCCAGCAGTGTGGAGAGTGGCAGCGGCTATGGCTACACCTTC.

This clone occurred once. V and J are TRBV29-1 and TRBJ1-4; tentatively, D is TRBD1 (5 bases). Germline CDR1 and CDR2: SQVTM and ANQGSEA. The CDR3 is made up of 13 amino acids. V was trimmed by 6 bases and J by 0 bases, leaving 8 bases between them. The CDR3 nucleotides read TGCAGCGTGGGGGGTGCAACTAATGAAAAACTGTTTTTT. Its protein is CSVGGATNEKLFF.

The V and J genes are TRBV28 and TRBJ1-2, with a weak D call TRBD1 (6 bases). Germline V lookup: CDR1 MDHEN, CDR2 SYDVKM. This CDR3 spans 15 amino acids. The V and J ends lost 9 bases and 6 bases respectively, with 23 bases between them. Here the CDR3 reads CASGTPGTIRHGYTF. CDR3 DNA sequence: TGTGCCAGTGGTACACCAGGGACAATCAGGCATGGCTACACCTTC.

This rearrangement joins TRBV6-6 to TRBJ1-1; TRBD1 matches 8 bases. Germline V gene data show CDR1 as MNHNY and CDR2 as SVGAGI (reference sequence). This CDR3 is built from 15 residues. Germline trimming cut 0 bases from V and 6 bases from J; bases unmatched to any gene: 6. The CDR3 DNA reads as TGTGCCAGCAGTTACTCGTCGGACAGGGCCTCTGAAGCTTTCTTT. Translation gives CASSYSSDRASEAFF.

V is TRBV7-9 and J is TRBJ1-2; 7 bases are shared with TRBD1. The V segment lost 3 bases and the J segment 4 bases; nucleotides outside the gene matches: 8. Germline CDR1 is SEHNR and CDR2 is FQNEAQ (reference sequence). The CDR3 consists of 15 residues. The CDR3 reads CASSFSTGAVYGYTF. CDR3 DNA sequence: TGTGCCAGCAGCTTCTCCACAGGGGCCGTCTATGGCTACACCTTC.

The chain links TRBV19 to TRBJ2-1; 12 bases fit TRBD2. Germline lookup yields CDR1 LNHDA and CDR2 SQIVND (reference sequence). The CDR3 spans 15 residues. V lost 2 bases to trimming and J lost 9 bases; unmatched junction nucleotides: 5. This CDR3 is CASSIRLAGGSEQFF. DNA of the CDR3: TGTGCCAGTAGTATAAGGCTAGCGGGAGGGAGTGAGCAGTTCTTC. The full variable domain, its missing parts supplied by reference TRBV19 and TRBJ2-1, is DGGITQSPKYLFRKEGQNVTLSCEQNLNHDAMYWYRQDPGQGLRLIYYSQIVNDFQKGDIAEGYSVSREKKESFPLTVTSAQKNPTAFYLCASSIRLAGGSEQFFGPGTRLTVL.

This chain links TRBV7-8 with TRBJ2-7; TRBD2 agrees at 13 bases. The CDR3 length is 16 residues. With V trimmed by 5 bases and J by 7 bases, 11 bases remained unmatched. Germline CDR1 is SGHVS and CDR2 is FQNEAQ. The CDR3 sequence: CASSPGRTSGRREQYF. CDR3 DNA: TGTGCCAGCAGCCCCGGGAGGACTAGCGGGAGAAGGGAGCAGTACTTC.

The DNA for the CDR3 is TGTGCCAGCAGTGTAGCTTCGAGCTCCTACAATGAGCAGTTCTTC. It encodes CASSVASSSYNEQFF. The chain carries TRBV6-1 and TRBJ2-1; no firm D call. Trimming removed 4 bases at V and 0 bases at J, with 10 bases between. This CDR3 has 15 residues. CDR1 and CDR2 from the germline V gene are MNHNS and SASEGT.

CDR3 in DNA: TGTGCCAGCAGCGCCACGACTAGCGGGAGTAGAGATGAGCAGTTCTTC. Amino acids: CASSATTSGSRDEQFF. The V gene is TRBV7-9, the J gene TRBJ2-1, with 12 bases matching TRBD2. CDR1 is SEHNR and CDR2 is FQNEAQ in the germline V gene (reference sequence). The CDR3 is 16 amino acids. Trimming removed 5 bases from V and 8 bases from J; junction bases left unmatched: 10. The full variable domain, completed using reference TRBV7-9 and TRBJ2-1, is DTGVSQNPRHKITKRGQNVTFRCDPISEHNRLYWYRQTLGQGPEFLTYFQNEAQLEKSRLLSDRFSAERPKGSFSTLEIQRTEQGDSAMYLCASSATTSGSRDEQFFGPGTRLTVL.

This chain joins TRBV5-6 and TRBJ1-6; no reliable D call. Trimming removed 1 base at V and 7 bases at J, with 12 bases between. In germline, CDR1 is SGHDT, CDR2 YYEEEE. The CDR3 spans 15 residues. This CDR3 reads CASSLFGPLNSPLHF. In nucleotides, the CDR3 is TGTGCCAGCAGCTTGTTCGGTCCCTTAAATTCACCCCTCCACTTT. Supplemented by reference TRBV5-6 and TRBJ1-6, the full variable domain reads DAGVTQSPTHLIKTRGQQVTLRCSPKSGHDTVSWYQQALGQGPQFIFQYYEEEERQRGNFPDRFSGHQFPNYSSELNVNALLLGDSALYLCASSLFGPLNSPLHFGNGTRLTVT.

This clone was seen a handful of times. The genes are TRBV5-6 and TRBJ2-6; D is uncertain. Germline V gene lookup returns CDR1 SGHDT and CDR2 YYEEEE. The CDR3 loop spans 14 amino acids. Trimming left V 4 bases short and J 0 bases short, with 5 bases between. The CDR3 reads CASSHSSGANVLTF. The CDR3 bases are TGTGCCAGCAGCCACTCCTCTGGGGCCAACGTCCTGACTTTC.

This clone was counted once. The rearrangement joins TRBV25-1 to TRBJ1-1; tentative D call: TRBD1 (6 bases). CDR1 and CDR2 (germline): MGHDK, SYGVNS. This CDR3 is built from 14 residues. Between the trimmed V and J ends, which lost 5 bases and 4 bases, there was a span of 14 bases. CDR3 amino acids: CASSLQGFGTEAFF. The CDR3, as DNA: TGTGCCAGCAGTTTACAGGGATTTGGCACTGAAGCTTTCTTT.

CDR3 sequence: CASSYLTGDAYEQYF. For the CDR3, the DNA is TGTGCCAGCAGCTATTTGACAGGGGACGCCTACGAGCAGTACTTC. V and J are TRBV28 and TRBJ2-7; TRBD1 agrees at 8 bases. The junction had 9 bases not matched to a gene; V was cut back by 6 bases and J by 2 bases. Germline V lookup: CDR1 MDHEN, CDR2 SYDVKM. CDR3 size: 15 residues.

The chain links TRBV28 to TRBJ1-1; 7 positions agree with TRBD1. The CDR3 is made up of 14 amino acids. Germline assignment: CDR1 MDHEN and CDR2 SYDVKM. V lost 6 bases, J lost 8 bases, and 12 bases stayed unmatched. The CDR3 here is CASSTTGTEPEAFF. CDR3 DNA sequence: TGTGCCAGCAGCACTACCGGGACAGAGCCAGAAGCTTTCTTT.